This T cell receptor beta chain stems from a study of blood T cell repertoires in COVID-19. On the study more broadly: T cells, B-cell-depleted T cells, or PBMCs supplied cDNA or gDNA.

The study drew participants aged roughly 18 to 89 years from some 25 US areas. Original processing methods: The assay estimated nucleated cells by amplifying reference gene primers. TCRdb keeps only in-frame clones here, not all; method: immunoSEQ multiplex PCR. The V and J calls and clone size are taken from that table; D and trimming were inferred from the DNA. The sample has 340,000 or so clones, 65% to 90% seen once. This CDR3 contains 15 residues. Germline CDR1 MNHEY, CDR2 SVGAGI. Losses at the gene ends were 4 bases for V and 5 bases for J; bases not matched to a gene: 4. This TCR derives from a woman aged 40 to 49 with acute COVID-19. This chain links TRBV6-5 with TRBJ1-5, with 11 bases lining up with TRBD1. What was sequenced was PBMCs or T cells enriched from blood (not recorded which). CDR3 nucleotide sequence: TGTGCCAGCAGTTGGACAGGGGGCCTTGATCAGCCCCAGCATTTT. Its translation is CASSWTGGLDQPQHF.